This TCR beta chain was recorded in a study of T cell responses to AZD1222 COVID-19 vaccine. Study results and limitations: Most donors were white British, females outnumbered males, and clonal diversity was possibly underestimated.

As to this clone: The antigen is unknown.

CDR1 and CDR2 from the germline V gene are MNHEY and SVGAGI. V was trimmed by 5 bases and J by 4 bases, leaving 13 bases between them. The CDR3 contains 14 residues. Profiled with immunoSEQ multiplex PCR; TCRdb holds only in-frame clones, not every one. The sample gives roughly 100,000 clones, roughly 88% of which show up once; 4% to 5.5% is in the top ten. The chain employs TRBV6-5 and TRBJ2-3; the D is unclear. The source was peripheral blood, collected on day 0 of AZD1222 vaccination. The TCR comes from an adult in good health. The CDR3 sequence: CASSHEDGADTQYF. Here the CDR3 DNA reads TGTGCCAGCAGTCACGAGGACGGAGCAGATACGCAGTATTTT.